This T cell receptor beta chain was obtained from a study of siplizumab effects on memory and regulatory T cells. General observations from the study: There was no confirmation of the suppressive function of proliferating Tregs from siplizumab cultures. For mappable alloreactive CD4+ clones, the mean Treg-derived fraction was 68.8% with siplizumab and roughly 26% in controls.

As concerns this clone: Its antigen is undetermined.

Germline loops: CDR1 MNHEY, CDR2 SVGAGI. V dropped 0 bases and J dropped 4 bases, with 9 bases sitting between them. The length of the CDR3 is 14 residues. In each sample, 85,000 to 100,000 TCR templates were assayed. TCRdb's copy holds only in-frame clones and misses some; the assay was immunoSEQ multiplex PCR. Among 90,000 to 120,000 clones listed, around 94% were seen once. What was sequenced was Tregs sorted from blood. The clonotype comes from a human donor in good health. V is TRBV6-5 and J is TRBJ1-2; the D is unclear. DNA of the CDR3: TGTGCCAGCAGTTACTCGGTTAGCAGCTATGGCTACACCTTC. Its protein product is CASSYSVSSYGYTF.